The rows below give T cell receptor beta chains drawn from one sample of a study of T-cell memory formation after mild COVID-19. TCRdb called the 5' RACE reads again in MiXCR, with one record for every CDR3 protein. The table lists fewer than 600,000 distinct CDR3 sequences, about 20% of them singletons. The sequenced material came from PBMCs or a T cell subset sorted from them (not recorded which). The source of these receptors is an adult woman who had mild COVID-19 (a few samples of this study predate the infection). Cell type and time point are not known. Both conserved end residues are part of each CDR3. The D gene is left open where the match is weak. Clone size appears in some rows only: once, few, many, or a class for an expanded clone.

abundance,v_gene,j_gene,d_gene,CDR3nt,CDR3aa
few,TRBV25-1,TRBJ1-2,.,TGTGCCAGCAGTGAAGCGGTAACAGGCCTATACTATGGCTACACCTTC,CASSEAVTGLYYGYTF
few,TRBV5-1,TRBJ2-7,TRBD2,TGCGCCAGCAGCTCGGGACTAGCGAACTACGAGCAGTACTTC,CASSSGLANYEQYF
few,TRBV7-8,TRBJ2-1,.,TGTGCCAGCAGCTATGCCGGGACCTACAATGAGCAGTTCTTC,CASSYAGTYNEQFF
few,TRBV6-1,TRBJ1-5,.,TGTGCCAGCAGCGCGGGCGTTGGGCCCCAGCATTTT,CASSAGVGPQHF
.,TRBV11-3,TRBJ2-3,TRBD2,TGTGCCAGCAGCCCCCCAACTAGCGGGAGGACCACAGATACGCAGTATTTT,CASSPPTSGRTTDTQYF
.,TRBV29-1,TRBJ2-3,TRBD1,TGCAGCGTAGACGGGACAGGGACTACCACAGATACGCAGTATTTT,CSVDGTGTTTDTQYF
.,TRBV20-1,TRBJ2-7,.,TGCAGTGCTAGAGACAGGGTTTGGTACGAGCAGTACTTC,CSARDRVWYEQYF
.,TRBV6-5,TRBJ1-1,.,TGTGCCAGCAGTTACGACAGGAGGCAGGTCGACACTGAAGCTTTCTTT,CASSYDRRQVDTEAFF
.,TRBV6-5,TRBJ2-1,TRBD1,TGTGCCAGCAGTTACTCGTTGGGACAGGGGGTCCTCAATGAGCAGTTCTTC,CASSYSLGQGVLNEQFF
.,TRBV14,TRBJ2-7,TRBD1,TGTGCCAGCAGCGATGGGACAGGGGGCTTTAACTACGAGCAGTACTTC,CASSDGTGGFNYEQYF
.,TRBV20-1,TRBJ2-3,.,TGCAGTGCCTTGTTTCAGGGGAAAGATACGCAGTATTTT,CSALFQGKDTQYF
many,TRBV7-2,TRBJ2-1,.,TGTGCCAGCAGCTTAGAGCCGGGAGCCCACAATGAGCAGTTCTTC,CASSLEPGAHNEQFF
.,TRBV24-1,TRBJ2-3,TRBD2,TGTGCCACCAGTGTCGGCGGGAGAGCAGATACGCAGTATTTT,CATSVGGRADTQYF
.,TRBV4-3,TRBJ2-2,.,TGCGCCAGCAGCCAAAGGGCGGAAGCGTGGGGGGAGCTGTTTTTT,CASSQRAEAWGELFF
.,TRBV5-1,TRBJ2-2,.,TGCGCCAGCAGCTTGGTCTATGAAACCGGGGAGCTGTTTTTT,CASSLVYETGELFF
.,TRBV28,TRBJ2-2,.,TGTGCCAGCAGTTTTAGGCAGGGCTGGACCGGGGAGCTGTTTTTT,CASSFRQGWTGELFF
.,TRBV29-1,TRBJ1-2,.,TGCAGCGTTAGGGTGGGGTCAACATATGGCTACACCTTC,CSVRVGSTYGYTF
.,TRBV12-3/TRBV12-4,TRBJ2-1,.,TGTGCCAGCAGAGGGGCGGGGCCCTACAATGAGCAGTTCTTC,CASRGAGPYNEQFF
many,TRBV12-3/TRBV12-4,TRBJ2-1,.,TGTGCCAGCAGCCCCAACAACCTCCTTGGCGATGAGCAGTTCTTC,CASSPNNLLGDEQFF
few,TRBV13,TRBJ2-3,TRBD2,TGTGCCAGCAGCCACTTCCTTAGCGGGAGTGGGAATACGCAGTATTTT,CASSHFLSGSGNTQYF
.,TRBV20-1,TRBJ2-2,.,TGCAGTGCCCCCATGAGCGGGAACACCGGGGAGCTGTTTTTT,CSAPMSGNTGELFF
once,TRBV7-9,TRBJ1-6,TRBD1,TGTGCCAGCAGACGAGGACAGGGGAAACCCCTCCACTTT,CASRRGQGKPLHF
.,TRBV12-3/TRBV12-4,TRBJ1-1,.,TGTGCCAGCAGTCTCCTCCAGGGCGGCCCTGAAGCTTTCTTT,CASSLLQGGPEAFF
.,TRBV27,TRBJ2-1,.,TGTGCCAGCAGTTTAGTGGGGATCCATGAGCAGTTCTTC,CASSLVGIHEQFF
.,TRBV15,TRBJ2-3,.,TGTGCCACCAGCTCCCAGACCGGGGATACGCAGTATTTT,CATSSQTGDTQYF
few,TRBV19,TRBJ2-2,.,TGTGCCAGTAGCCAAGGGGGGGCCAGGGAGCTGTTTTTT,CASSQGGARELFF
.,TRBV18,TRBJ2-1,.,TGTGCCAGCTCACCCGCAGGTGGCGTTCGAAATGAGCAGTTCTTC,CASSPAGGVRNEQFF
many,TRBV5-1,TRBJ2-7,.,TGCGCCAGCAGCCCAGGCAGGGGCCTAAGCTACGAGCAGTACTTC,CASSPGRGLSYEQYF
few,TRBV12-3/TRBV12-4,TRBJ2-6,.,TGTGCCAGCAGGGTCGAAGGTGGATTTGGGGCCAACGTCCTGACTTTC,CASRVEGGFGANVLTF
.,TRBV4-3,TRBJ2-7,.,TGCGCCAGCAGCCAAGATTGGCAGGAGTCTTTCTACGAGCAGTACTTC,CASSQDWQESFYEQYF
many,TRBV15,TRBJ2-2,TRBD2,TGTGCCACCAGCAGACCTATGGCTAGCGGGAGTGGTAAAGCGGGGGAGCTGTTTTTT,CATSRPMASGSGKAGELFF